This TCR beta chain was documented in a study of cytotoxic CD8 clonotypes in ibrutinib-treated CLL. Study at large: The group held 10 to 11 relapsed/refractory and under 16 treatment-naive patients, with roughly 17 IGHV unmutated. Response samples were drawn at a median of about twelve months of treatment, range 6 to 36. Samples averaged roughly 280,000 productive templates and just under 95,000 productive rearrangements. Findings of the study overall: With treatment, public clonotypes, which were uncommon, either contracted or remained stable.

There are 13 residues in the CDR3. CDR1 and CDR2 from the germline V gene are LNHNV and YYDKDF (reference sequence). Deletions cut 0 bases from V and 4 bases from J, with 7 bases between. About this clone itself: Its specificity is unknown.

The method was immunoSEQ multiplex PCR; TCRdb's version includes in-frame clones alone and lacks a portion of them. The data contain over 150,000 clones, around 70% of them singletons. This material consisted of PBMCs, taken after 24 months of ibrutinib treatment. The gene calls are TRBV15 and TRBJ2-7; D not certain. This TCR derives from a human donor with chronic lymphocytic leukemia. The CDR3 region is CATSRDVGYEQYF. DNA of the CDR3: TGTGCCACCAGCAGAGATGTGGGATACGAGCAGTACTTC.